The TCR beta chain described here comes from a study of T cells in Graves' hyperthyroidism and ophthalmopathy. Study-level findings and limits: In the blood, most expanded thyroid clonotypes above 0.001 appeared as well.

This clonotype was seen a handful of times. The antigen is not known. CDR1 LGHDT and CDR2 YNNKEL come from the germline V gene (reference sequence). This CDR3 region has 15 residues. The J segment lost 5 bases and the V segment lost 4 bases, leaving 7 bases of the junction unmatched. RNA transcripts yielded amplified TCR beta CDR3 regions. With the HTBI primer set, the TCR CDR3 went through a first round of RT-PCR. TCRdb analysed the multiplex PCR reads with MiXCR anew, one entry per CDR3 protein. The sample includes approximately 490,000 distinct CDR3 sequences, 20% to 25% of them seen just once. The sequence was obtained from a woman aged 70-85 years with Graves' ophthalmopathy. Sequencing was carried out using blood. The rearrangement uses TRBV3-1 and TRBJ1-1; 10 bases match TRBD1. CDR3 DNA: TGTGCCAGCAGCCCCGCGGGACAGGGGTTAACTGAAGCTTTCTTT. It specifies CASSPAGQGLTEAFF.